This T cell receptor (beta chain) was captured by sequencing in a study of Ad26.COV2.S vaccination and SARS-CoV-2 variants. Study summary: The vaccine Ad26.COV2.S was put into the muscle once, or twice with 56 days between.

V lost 1 base and J lost 5, with 14 bases in between. This CDR3 region has 15 residues. CDR1 and CDR2 (germline): SGHTA, FQGNSA. Sequencing used immunoSEQ multiplex PCR; TCRdb keeps in-frame clones, though not all of them. The sample yields some 520,000 clones, approximately 90% seen once. This clone was detected only a few times. The antigen is undetermined. The sample's treatment: approximately 18 received Ad26.COV2.S at low or high dose, single or two shots; several received placebo; per-sample allocation not given. Repertoires come from day 63 after the first vaccine or placebo injection. An Ad26 vector expressing Wuhan-strain SARS-CoV-2 spike constituted the vaccine. Broader study findings: Breadth measured for non-spike TCRs was similar across vaccine and placebo recipients. Assessments of TCR breadth and depth may have underestimated the total T cell responses.

This sequence was found in a person between 18 and 65 years old who received the Ad26.COV2.S COVID-19 vaccine or a placebo. The rearrangement uses TRBV7-2 and TRBJ1-1; D is unclear. The sequencing here drew on peripheral blood, taken in a trial of Ad26.COV2.S vaccine versus placebo. The CDR3 protein is CASSLGSVRGTEAFF. In DNA, the CDR3 is TGTGCCAGCAGCTTAGGCTCGGTCCGCGGAACTGAAGCTTTCTTT. Looking up the rest from reference TRBV7-2 and TRBJ1-1 gives the full variable domain: GAGVSQSPSNKVTEKGKDVELRCDPISGHTALYWYRQSLGQGLEFLIYFQGNSAPDKSGLPSDRFSAERTGGSVSTLTIQRTQQEDSAVYLCASSLGSVRGTEAFFGQGTRLTVV.